Presented here are 12 T cell receptor beta chains from one specimen sequenced in a study of cytomegalovirus exposure and HLA in healthy donors. Sequenced by immunoSEQ multiplex PCR; TCRdb stores in-frame clones only, minus some. This table holds approximately 140,000 clones, about nine tenths found once. Sequenced sample: PBMCs. These receptors were obtained from a young man in good health and CMV-seronegative.

The chain is built from TRBV19 and TRBJ2-7, with D possibly TRBD2 on 8 matching bases. The CDR3 spans 15 residues. Germline CDR1 is LNHDA and CDR2 is SQIVND (reference sequence). V was cut by 6 bases and J by 5 bases, with 20 bases left in between. CDR3 bases: TGTGCCAGTAGCACTCGGGGGGGCAGGGGGAACGAGCAGTACTTC. Its translation: CASSTRGGRGNEQYF. The variable domain in full, with the rest retrieved from reference TRBV19 and TRBJ2-7, is DGGITQSPKYLFRKEGQNVTLSCEQNLNHDAMYWYRQDPGQGLRLIYYSQIVNDFQKGDIAEGYSVSREKKESFPLTVTSAQKNPTAFYLCASSTRGGRGNEQYFGPGTRLTVT.

The chain links TRBV18 to TRBJ2-1; 8 bases map to TRBD1. Losses at the gene ends were 0 bases for V and 2 bases for J; bases not matched to a gene: 6. Germline loops: CDR1 KGHSH, CDR2 LQKENI. The CDR3 is made up of 17 amino acids. In DNA form, the CDR3 reads TGTGCCAGCTCACCACCAGTCGGACAGGGAACCTACAATGAGCAGTTCTTC. Its translation is CASSPPVGQGTYNEQFF.

The V gene is TRBV5-6, the J gene TRBJ2-7; a weak D match, TRBD1 (5 bases). From germline, CDR1 is SGHDT and CDR2 YYEEEE. This CDR3 spans 13 amino acids. Between the trimmed V and J ends, which lost 4 bases and 1 base, there was a span of 9 bases. CDR3 protein: CASSPTVSYEQYF. In nucleotides, the CDR3 is TGTGCCAGCAGCCCGACAGTATCCTACGAGCAGTACTTC. Full variable domain (remainder filled in from reference TRBV5-6 and TRBJ2-7): DAGVTQSPTHLIKTRGQQVTLRCSPKSGHDTVSWYQQALGQGPQFIFQYYEEEERQRGNFPDRFSGHQFPNYSSELNVNALLLGDSALYLCASSPTVSYEQYFGPGTRLTVT.

This clone was observed a few times. This CDR3 is also generated by other DNA sequences in the sample. The gene calls are TRBV30 and TRBJ1-2; 7 bases are a match to TRBD1. Germline V gene lookup returns CDR1 GTSNPN and CDR2 SVGIG (reference sequence). There are 13 residues in the CDR3. The ends lost 3 bases at V and 4 bases at J; junction bases unmatched: 5. CDR3 coding DNA: TGTGCCTGGAGCCGGGACAGACCCTATGGCTACACCTTC. Protein: CAWSRDRPYGYTF. The whole variable domain, filled in from reference TRBV30 and TRBJ1-2, reads SQTIHQWPATLVQPVGSPLSLECTVEGTSNPNLYWYRQAAGRGLQLLFYSVGIGQISSEVPQNLSASRPQDRQFILSSKKLLLSDSGFYLCAWSRDRPYGYTFGSGTRLTVV.

The chain joins TRBV5-4 to TRBJ2-7; tentatively, D is TRBD1 (6 bases). Trimming cost V 2 bases and J 3 bases, with 6 bases left between them. The CDR3 sequence is 12 residues long. The germline V gene encodes CDR1 SGHNT and CDR2 YYREEE (reference sequence). The CDR3 DNA reads as TGTGCCAGCAGCTTACAGGGCTACGAGCAGTACTTC. This gives the protein CASSLQGYEQYF.

The chain recombines TRBV6-5 with TRBJ2-7; 7 nucleotides match TRBD1. Germline V gene sequence: CDR1 MNHEY, CDR2 SVGAGI. J was trimmed by 6 bases and V by 2 bases; bases with no gene match: 10. This CDR3 contains 15 residues. CDR3 loop: CASSYEDRAFAEQYF. The CDR3 nucleotides are TGTGCCAGCAGTTACGAAGACAGGGCTTTCGCCGAGCAGTACTTC.

This sequence joins TRBV2 and TRBJ1-3, with unresolved D. Germline lookup yields CDR1 SNHLY and CDR2 FYNNEI. With 3 bases removed from V and 2 bases from J, the gap between germline ends came to 17 bases. The CDR3 spans 17 residues. CDR3 in amino acids: CASSEYVGSVPGNTIYF. The DNA for the CDR3 is TGTGCCAGCAGTGAGTACGTCGGCAGCGTGCCTGGAAACACCATATATTTT.

The V gene is TRBV30, the J gene TRBJ2-7, with D possibly being TRBD2 (6 bases). The CDR3 loop spans 18 amino acids. The germline V gene encodes CDR1 GTSNPN and CDR2 SVGIG (reference sequence). With 2 bases removed from V and 6 bases from J, the gap between germline ends came to 29 bases. DNA for the CDR3: TGTGCCTGGAGTCTATCTCGGGTTCTAAGGCGGGAAGTCGGCGAGCAGTACTTC. Translated: CAWSLSRVLRREVGEQYF.

V is TRBV7-9 and J is TRBJ1-2; D call uncertain. Trimming shortened V by 5 bases and J by 7 bases, and 17 bases separated the two germline ends. The CDR3 covers 14 residues. Germline values: CDR1 SEHNR, CDR2 FQNEAQ (reference sequence). The CDR3 here is CASSNRSDGLGYTF. The CDR3 DNA sequence: TGTGCCAGCAGCAATAGATCCGACGGACTTGGCTACACCTTC. Combining the CDR3 with reference TRBV7-9 and TRBJ1-2 gives the whole variable domain DTGVSQNPRHKITKRGQNVTFRCDPISEHNRLYWYRQTLGQGPEFLTYFQNEAQLEKSRLLSDRFSAERPKGSFSTLEIQRTEQGDSAMYLCASSNRSDGLGYTFGSGTRLTVV.

V and J are TRBV5-1 and TRBJ2-5, with D unresolved. In germline, CDR1 is SGHRS, CDR2 YFSETQ. V lost 4 bases, J lost 2 bases, and 9 bases lay in between. This CDR3 has 13 residues. The CDR3 DNA is TGCGCCAGCAGCATACAGTGGCAAGAGACCCAGTACTTC. As protein: CASSIQWQETQYF.

The chain recombines TRBV28 with TRBJ1-5; D not resolved. This CDR3 region has 14 residues. V was cut by 5 bases and J by 6 bases, with 14 bases left in between. Germline assignment: CDR1 MDHEN and CDR2 SYDVKM. Written as DNA, the CDR3 is TGTGCCAGCAGTCCCCGCGGGCTTAGTCAGCCCCAGCATTTT. This sequence encodes CASSPRGLSQPQHF.

This clone came up a few times. The chain is built from TRBV2 and TRBJ1-1; D remains unclear. The CDR3 consists of 14 residues. Trimming cost V 4 bases and J 1 base, with 10 bases left between them. The germline gives CDR1 SNHLY, CDR2 FYNNEI. CDR3 nucleotide sequence: TGTGCCAGCAGTGGGTGGTACGGGAACACTGAAGCTTTCTTT. It encodes CASSGWYGNTEAFF.